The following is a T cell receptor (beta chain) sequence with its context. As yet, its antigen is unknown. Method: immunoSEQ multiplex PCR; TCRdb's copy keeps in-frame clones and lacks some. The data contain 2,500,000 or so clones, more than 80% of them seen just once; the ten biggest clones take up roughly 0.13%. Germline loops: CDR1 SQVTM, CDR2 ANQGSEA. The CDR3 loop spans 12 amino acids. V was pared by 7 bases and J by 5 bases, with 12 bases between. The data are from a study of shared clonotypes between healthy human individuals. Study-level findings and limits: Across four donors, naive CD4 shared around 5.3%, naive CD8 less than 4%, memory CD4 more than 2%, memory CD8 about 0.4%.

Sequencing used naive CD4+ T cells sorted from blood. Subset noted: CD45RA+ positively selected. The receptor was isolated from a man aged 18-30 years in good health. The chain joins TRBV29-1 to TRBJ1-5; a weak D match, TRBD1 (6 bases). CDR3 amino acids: CSATQGDQPQHF. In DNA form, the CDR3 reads TGCAGCGCTACACAGGGAGATCAGCCCCAGCATTTT.